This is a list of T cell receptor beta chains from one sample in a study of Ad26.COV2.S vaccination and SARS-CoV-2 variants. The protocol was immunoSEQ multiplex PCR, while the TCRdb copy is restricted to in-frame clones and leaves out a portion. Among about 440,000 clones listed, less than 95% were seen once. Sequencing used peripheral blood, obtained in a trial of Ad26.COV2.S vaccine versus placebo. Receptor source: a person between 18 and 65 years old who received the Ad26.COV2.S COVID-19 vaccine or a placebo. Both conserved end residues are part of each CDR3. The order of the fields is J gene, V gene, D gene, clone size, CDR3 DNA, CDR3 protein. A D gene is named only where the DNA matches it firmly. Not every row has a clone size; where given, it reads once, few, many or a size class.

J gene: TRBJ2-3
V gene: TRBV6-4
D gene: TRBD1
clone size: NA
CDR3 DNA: TGTGCCAGCAGTCCAGGGGGAGATACGCAGTATTTT
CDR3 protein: CASSPGGDTQYF

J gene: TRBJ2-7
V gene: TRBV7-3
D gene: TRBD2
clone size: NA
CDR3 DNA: TGTGCCAGCAGCTTGCTAGCGGGAGGGATGGGCGAGCAGTACTTC
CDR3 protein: CASSLLAGGMGEQYF

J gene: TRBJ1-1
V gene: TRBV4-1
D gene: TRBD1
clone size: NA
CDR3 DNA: TGCGCCAGCAGCCGGCAGGGGGTGGACACTGAAGCTTTCTTT
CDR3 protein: CASSRQGVDTEAFF

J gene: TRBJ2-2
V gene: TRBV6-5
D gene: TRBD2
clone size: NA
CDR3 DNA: TGTGCCAGCACGAATAGCGGGGCCGGGGAGCTGTTTTTT
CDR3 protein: CASTNSGAGELFF

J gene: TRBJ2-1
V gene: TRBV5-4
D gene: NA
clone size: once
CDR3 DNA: TGTGCCAGCAGCTCGACTACACGGGATGAGCAGTTCTTC
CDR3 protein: CASSSTTRDEQFF

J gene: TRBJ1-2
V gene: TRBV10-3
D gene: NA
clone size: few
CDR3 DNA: TGTGCCATCAGTACAGGGTTATATGGCTACACCTTC
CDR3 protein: CAISTGLYGYTF

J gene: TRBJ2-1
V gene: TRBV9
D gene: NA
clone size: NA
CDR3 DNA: TGTGCCAGCAGCGTAGAAGGGGCGCCGGACAATGAGCAGTTCTTC
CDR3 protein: CASSVEGAPDNEQFF

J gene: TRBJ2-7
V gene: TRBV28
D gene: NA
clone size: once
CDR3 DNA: TGTGCCAGCAGTTCACCGGGGCGGTACGAGCAGTACTTC
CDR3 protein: CASSSPGRYEQYF

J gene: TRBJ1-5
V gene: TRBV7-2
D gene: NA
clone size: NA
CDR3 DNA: TGTGCCAGCAGCTTAGCGCTGGGTAGGGGCAATCAGCCCCAGCATTTT
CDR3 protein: CASSLALGRGNQPQHF

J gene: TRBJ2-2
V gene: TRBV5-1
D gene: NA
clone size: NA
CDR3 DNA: TGCGCCAGCAGCTTGGCGGGGAGATCGAACACCGGGGAGCTGTTTTTT
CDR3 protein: CASSLAGRSNTGELFF

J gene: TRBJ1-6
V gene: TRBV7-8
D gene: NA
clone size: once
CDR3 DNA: TGTGCCAGCAGCTCAAGACAGTGGGAGAGCTCCTATAATTCACCCCTCCACTTT
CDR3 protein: CASSSRQWESSYNSPLHF

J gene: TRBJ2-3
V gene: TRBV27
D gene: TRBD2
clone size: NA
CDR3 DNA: TGTGCCAGCAGTTTAGCCGCTAGCGGGAGGCGGGATACGCAGTATTTT
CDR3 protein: CASSLAASGRRDTQYF

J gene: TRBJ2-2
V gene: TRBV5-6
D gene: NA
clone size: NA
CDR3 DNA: TGTGCCAGCAGCCCCTTGTCCCGATACGCGAACACCGGGGAGCTGTTTTTT
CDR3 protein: CASSPLSRYANTGELFF

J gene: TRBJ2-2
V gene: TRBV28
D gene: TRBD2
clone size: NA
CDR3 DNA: TGTGCCAGCAGTTCCCCTAAGGGACTAGCGGGTACCGGGGAGCTGTTTTTT
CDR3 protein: CASSSPKGLAGTGELFF

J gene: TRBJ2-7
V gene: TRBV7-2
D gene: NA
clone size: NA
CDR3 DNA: TGTGCCAGCAGCTCACACAGTGGAGGGGGCGACGAGCAGTACTTC
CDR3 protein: CASSSHSGGGDEQYF

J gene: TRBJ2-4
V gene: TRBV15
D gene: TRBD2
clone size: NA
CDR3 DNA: TGTGCCACCAGCAGTGGCCTGGGACTAGCGGGAGGTGACTGGAACATTCAGTACTTC
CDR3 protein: CATSSGLGLAGGDWNIQYF

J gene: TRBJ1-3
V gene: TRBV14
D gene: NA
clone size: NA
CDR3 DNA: TGTGCCAGCAGCAAAGAGGGGAACAGGAGGTCTGGAAACACCATATATTTT
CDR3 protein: CASSKEGNRRSGNTIYF

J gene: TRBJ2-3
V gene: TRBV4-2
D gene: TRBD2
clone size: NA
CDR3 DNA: TGTGCCAGCAGCTACTACCTTCGTAGCGGGAGGCCCCAAAGAGATACGCAGTATTTT
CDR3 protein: CASSYYLRSGRPQRDTQYF

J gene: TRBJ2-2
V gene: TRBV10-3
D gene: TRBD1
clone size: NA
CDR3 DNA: TGTGCCACGGGGACAGGGACGACCGGGGAGCTGTTTTTT
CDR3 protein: CATGTGTTGELFF

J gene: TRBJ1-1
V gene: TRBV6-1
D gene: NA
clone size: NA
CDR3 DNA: TGTGCCAGCAGTGAAGAGAGGAACACTGAAGCTTTCTTT
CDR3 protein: CASSEERNTEAFF

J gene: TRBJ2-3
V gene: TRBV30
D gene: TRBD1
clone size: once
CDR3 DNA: TGTGCCTGGAGTGCGGTCGTGACAGGGGGGAGCACAGATACGCAGTATTTT
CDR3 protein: CAWSAVVTGGSTDTQYF

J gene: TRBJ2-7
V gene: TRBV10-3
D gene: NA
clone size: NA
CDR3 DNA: TGTGCCACACAGACGGTGAGCTCCTACGAGCAGTACTTC
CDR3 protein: CATQTVSSYEQYF

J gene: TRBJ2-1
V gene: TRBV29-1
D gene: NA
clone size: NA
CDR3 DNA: TGCAGCGTTGGGGCCCCGAACTACAATGAGCAGTTCTTC
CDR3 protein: CSVGAPNYNEQFF

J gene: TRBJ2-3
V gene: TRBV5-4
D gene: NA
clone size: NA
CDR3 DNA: TGTGCCAGCAGCTTGGTTGGGGCGCGGGCAGATACGCAGTATTTT
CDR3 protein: CASSLVGARADTQYF

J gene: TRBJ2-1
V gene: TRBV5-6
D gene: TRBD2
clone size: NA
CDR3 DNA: TGTGCCAGCAGCCCCCTCCAGGGGCTAGCGGGGTACAATGAGCAGTTCTTC
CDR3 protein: CASSPLQGLAGYNEQFF

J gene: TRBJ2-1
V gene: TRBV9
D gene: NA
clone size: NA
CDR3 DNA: TGTGCCAGCAGCCCAAGTATGAGCTCCTACAATGAGCAGTTCTTC
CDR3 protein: CASSPSMSSYNEQFF

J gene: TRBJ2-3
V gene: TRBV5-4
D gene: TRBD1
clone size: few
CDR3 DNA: TGTGCCAGCAGCTTGAACCAGGGGGCAGATACGCAGTATTTT
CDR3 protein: CASSLNQGADTQYF

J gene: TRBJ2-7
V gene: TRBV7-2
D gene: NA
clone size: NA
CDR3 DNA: TGTGCCAGCAGCTTAGGGGCCCTATCCTACGAGCGAGACTTC
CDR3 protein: CASSLGALSYERDF

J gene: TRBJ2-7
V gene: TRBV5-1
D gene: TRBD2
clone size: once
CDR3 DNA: TGCGCCAGCAGCCCCGGACTAGCGGGAGGGGTGGAGCAGTACTTC
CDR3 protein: CASSPGLAGGVEQYF

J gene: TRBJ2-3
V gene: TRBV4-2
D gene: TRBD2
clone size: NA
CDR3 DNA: TGTGCCAGCAGCCAAGAGTCTGACGGGAGGGCCTCAGATACGCAGTATTTT
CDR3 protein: CASSQESDGRASDTQYF

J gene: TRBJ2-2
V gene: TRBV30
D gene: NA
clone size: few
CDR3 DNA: TGTGCCTGGTTGTGGCCGAACACCGGGGAGCTGTTTTTT
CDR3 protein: CAWLWPNTGELFF

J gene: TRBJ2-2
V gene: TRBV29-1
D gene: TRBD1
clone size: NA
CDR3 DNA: TGCAGCGTTGGACAGGGTTATGGCACCGGGGAGCTGTTTTTT
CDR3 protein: CSVGQGYGTGELFF

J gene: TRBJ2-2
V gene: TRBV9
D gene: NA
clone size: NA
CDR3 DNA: TGTGCCAGCAGCCCCTGGGCAGGGCCGGACACCGGGGAGCTGTTTTTT
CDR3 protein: CASSPWAGPDTGELFF

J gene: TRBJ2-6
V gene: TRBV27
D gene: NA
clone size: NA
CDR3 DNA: TGTGCCAGCAGTTTCGTCTGGGCGTTTGGAGCCTCTGGGGCCAACGTCCTGACTTTC
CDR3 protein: CASSFVWAFGASGANVLTF

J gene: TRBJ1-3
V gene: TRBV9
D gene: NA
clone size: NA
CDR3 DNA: TGTGCCAGCAGCGGAAACACCATATATTTT
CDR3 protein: CASSGNTIYF

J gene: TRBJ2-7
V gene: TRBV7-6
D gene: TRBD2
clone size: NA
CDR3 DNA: TGTGCCAGCAGCCTGACTAGCGGGACCTACGAGCAGTACTTC
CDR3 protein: CASSLTSGTYEQYF

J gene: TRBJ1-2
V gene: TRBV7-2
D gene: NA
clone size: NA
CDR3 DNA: TGTGCCAGCAGCTTAGATGGGGGTTCCGCCTATGGCTACACCTTC
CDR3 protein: CASSLDGGSAYGYTF

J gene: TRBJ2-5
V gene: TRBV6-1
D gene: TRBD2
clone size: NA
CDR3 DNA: TGTGCCAGCAGTGAAGGAGGACTAGCGGGAGCGTACCAAGAGACCCAGTACTTC
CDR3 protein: CASSEGGLAGAYQETQYF

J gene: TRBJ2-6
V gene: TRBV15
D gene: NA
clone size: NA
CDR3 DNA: TGTGCCACCAGCCCGAGCGCACAGTGGGCCAACGTCCTGACTTTC
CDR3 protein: CATSPSAQWANVLTF

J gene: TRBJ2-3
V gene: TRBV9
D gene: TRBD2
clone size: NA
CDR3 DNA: TGTGCCAGCAGCCCCGCTAGCGGCGCAGATACGCAGTATTTT
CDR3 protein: CASSPASGADTQYF

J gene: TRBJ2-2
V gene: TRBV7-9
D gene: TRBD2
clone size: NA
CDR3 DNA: TGTGCCAGCAGCTTACTTGGCGGGAGGGCCGCCGGGGAGCTGTTTTTT
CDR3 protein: CASSLLGGRAAGELFF

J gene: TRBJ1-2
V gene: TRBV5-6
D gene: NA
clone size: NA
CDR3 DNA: TGTGCCAGCAGCCCCGGGAGATATGGCTACACCTTC
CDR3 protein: CASSPGRYGYTF

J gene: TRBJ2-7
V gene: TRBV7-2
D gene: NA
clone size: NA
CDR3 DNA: TGTGCCAGCAGCTTGACTCACTCCTACGAGCAGTACTTC
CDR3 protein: CASSLTHSYEQYF

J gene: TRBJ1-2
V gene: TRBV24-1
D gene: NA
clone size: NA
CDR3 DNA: TGTGCCACCAGCTTCAGGGGCTCCTATGGCTACACCTTC
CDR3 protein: CATSFRGSYGYTF

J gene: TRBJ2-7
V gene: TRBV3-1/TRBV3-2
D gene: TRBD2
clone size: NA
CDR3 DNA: TGTGCCAGCAGCCAGAGGACTAGTTCCCACTACGAGCAGTACTTC
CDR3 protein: CASSQRTSSHYEQYF

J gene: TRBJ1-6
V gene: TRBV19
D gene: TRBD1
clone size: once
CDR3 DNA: TGTGCCAGTAATCCCCCCGCACCGAGCCGTGGGGGGACAGGCCCAAATTCACCCCTCCACTTT
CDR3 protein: CASNPPAPSRGGTGPNSPLHF

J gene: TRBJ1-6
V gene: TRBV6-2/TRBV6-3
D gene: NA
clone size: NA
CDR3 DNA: TGTGCCAGCAGTCGCCTCCCGGGGTTGAACAATTCACCCCTCCACTTT
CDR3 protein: CASSRLPGLNNSPLHF

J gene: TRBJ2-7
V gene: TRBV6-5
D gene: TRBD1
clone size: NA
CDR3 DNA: TGTGGCTCGCTCGCGGGACAGGGGGCTACGGGGGAGCAGTACTTC
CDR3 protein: CGSLAGQGATGEQYF

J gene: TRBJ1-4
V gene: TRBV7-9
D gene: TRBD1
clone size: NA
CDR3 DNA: TGTGCCAGCAGCTTAGGGGACAGGGGGGCAACTAATGAAAAACTGTTTTTT
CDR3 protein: CASSLGDRGATNEKLFF

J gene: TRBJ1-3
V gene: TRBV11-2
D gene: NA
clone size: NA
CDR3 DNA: TGTGCCAGCAGCCCCATTAGAGGCCGCTCTGGAAACACCATATATTTT
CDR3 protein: CASSPIRGRSGNTIYF

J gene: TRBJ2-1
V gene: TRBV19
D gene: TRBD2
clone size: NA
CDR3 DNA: TGTGCCAGTAGCCGCTGGGACGGGAAACTAGCGTCTTTTTCCAATGAGCAGTTCTTC
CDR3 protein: CASSRWDGKLASFSNEQFF

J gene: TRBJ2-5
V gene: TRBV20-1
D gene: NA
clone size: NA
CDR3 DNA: TGCAGTGCTAGTTCGGGTCCCTTCCAAGAGACCCAGTACTTC
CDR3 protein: CSASSGPFQETQYF

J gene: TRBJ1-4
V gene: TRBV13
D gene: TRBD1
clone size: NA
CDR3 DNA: TGTGCCAGCAGCTTGGAGGGACAGGGTAATGAAAAACTGTTTTTT
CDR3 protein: CASSLEGQGNEKLFF

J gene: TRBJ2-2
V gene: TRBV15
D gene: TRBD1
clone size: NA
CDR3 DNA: TGTGCCACCAGAACAGGGGGCACCGGGGAGCTGTTTTTT
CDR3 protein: CATRTGGTGELFF

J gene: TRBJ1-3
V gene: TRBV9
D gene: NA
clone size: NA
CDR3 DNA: TGTGCCAGCAGCGTAGCTCCGGCGGGGACCTCTGGAAACACCATATATTTT
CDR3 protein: CASSVAPAGTSGNTIYF

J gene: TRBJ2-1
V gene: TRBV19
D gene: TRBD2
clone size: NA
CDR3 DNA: TGTGCCACCCGGACTAGCGGGTACTACAATGAGCAGTTCTTC
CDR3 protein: CATRTSGYYNEQFF